The clone carrying this T cell receptor beta chain came up many times. The data were produced by immunoSEQ multiplex PCR, yet TCRdb's version contains in-frame clones alone and is incomplete. There are tens of thousands of clones in the sample; around 87% occur only once, and more than 4% lies in the top ten. The sample belongs to a study of OX40 agonist ivuxolimab in advanced cancers. Germline V gene data show CDR1 as KGHSH and CDR2 as LQKENI. The CDR3 is 16 amino acids. Trimming left V 3 bases short and J 2 bases short, with 14 bases between. This chain connects TRBV18 to TRBJ2-1, with a tentative D call TRBD1 (5 bases). Here the sequenced sample was CD4+ or CD8+ T cells sorted from blood, taken in a trial of the OX40 agonist ivuxolimab. The clonotype was recovered from an adult with an advanced solid tumor such as melanoma, head and neck, liver or kidney cancer. CDR3 DNA: TGTGCCAGCTCACCCAACCGAAGGGGAACCTACAATGAGCAGTTCTTC. This translates into CASSPNRRGTYNEQFF.